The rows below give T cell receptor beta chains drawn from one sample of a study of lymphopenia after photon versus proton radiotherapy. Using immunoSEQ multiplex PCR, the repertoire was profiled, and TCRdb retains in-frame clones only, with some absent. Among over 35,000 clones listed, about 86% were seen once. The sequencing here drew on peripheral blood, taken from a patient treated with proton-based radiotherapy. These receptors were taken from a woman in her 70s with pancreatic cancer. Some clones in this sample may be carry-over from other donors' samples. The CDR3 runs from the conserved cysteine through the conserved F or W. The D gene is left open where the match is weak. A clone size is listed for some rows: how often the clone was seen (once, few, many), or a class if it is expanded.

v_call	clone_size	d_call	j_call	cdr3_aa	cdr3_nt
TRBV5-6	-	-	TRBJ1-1	CASSLLGVGTEAFF	TGTGCCAGCAGCTTGCTAGGGGTCGGGACTGAAGCTTTCTTT
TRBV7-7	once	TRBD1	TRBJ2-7	CASSPGQGAHEQYF	TGTGCTAGCAGCCCCGGACAGGGGGCCCACGAGCAGTACTTC
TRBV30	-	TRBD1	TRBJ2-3	CAWSRMGPGGEDTQYF	TGTGCCTGGAGTCGAATGGGTCCAGGGGGCGAGGATACGCAGTATTTT
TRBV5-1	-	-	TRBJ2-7	CASSLPGEKQYF	TGCGCCAGCAGCTTGCCAGGGGAAAAGCAGTACTTC
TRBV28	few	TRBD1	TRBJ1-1	CASRRGDRGAFF	TGTGCCAGCAGACGGGGGGACAGGGGGGCTTTCTTT
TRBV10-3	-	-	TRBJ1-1	CAISDRGRGTEAFF	TGTGCCATCAGTGACAGGGGCCGGGGCACTGAAGCTTTCTTT
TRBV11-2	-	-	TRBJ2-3	CASSLVGSRDTQYF	TGTGCCAGCAGCTTAGTAGGGAGTCGGGATACGCAGTATTTT
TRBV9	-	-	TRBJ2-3	CASSSYTDTQYF	TGTGCCAGCAGCTCTTACACAGATACGCAGTATTTT
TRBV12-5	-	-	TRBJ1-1	CASGPNPTGEAFF	TGTGCTAGTGGTCCGAATCCGACAGGTGAAGCTTTCTTT
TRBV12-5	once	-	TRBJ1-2	CASGFRDTTYGYTF	TGTGCTAGTGGTTTCCGGGACACGACCTATGGCTACACCTTC
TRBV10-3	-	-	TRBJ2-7	CAISSGTREQYF	TGTGCCATCAGTAGTGGGACGCGTGAGCAGTACTTC
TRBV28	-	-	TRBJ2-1	CASSGWTANEQFF	TGTGCCAGCAGTGGTTGGACAGCTAATGAGCAGTTCTTC
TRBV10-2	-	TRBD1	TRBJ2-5	CASSRGQGETQYF	TGCGCCAGTTCCAGGGGGCAGGGGGAGACCCAGTACTTC
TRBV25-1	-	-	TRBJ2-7	CASSRAYEQYF	TGTGCCAGCAGTCGGGCCTACGAGCAGTACTTC
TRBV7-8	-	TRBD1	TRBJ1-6	CASSVDRDGSPLHF	TGTGCCAGCAGCGTAGACAGGGATGGGTCACCCCTCCACTTT
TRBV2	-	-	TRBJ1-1	CASTLGPNGGTEAFF	TGTGCCAGCACCCTGGGGCCCAACGGGGGCACTGAAGCTTTCTTT
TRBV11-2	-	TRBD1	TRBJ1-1	CASSPWDRGLDTEAFF	TGTGCCAGCAGCCCTTGGGACAGGGGGCTGGACACTGAAGCTTTCTTT
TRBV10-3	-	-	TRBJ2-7	CAISPSASAYEQYF	TGTGCCATCAGTCCTTCGGCCTCAGCCTACGAGCAGTACTTC
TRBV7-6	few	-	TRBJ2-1	CASSPPRGSNEQFF	TGTGCCAGCAGCCCTCCACGGGGGTCGAATGAGCAGTTCTTC
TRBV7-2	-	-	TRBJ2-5	CASSLGQRQETQYF	TGTGCCAGCAGCCTCGGACAGAGACAAGAGACCCAGTACTTC
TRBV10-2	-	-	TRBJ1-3	CASSESPGSSGNTIYF	TGCGCCAGCAGTGAGAGTCCAGGGAGCTCTGGAAACACCATATATTTT
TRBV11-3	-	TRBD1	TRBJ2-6	CASSPGGPTGANVLTF	TGTGCCAGCAGCCCAGGGGGCCCTACGGGGGCCAACGTCCTGACTTTC
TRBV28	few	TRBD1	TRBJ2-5	CASRLRGQSRGIGETQYF	TGTGCCAGCAGATTGAGGGGACAGTCTCGGGGTATCGGGGAGACCCAGTACTTC
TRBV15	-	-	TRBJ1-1	CATSRLGGDTEAFF	TGTGCCACCAGCAGGCTTGGGGGCGACACTGAAGCTTTCTTT
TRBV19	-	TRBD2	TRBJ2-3	CASSMEVAGGTDTQYF	TGTGCCAGTAGTATGGAGGTAGCGGGAGGCACAGATACGCAGTATTTT
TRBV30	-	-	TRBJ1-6	CAWSRGQDNSPLHF	TGTGCCTGGAGTAGAGGACAAGATAATTCACCCCTCCACTTT
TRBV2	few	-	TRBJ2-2	CASSDEQTNTGELFF	TGTGCCAGCAGTGATGAGCAGACCAACACCGGGGAGCTGTTTTTT
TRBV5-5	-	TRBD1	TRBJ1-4	CASSKFPPGQGEEKLFF	TGTGCCAGCAGCAAGTTTCCTCCGGGACAGGGGGAAGAAAAACTGTTTTTT
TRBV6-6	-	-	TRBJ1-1	CASSRMTHEAFF	TGTGCCAGCAGTAGAATGACACACGAAGCTTTCTTT
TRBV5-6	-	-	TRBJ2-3	CASRRGFVSTDTQYF	TGTGCCAGCCGGCGGGGATTTGTGAGCACAGATACGCAGTATTTT
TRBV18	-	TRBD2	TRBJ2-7	CASSPGLAGENEQYF	TGTGCCAGCTCACCAGGACTAGCGGGAGAAAACGAGCAGTACTTC
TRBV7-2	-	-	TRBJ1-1	CASRRDGGNTEAFF	TGTGCCAGCAGACGGGACGGAGGGAACACTGAAGCTTTCTTT
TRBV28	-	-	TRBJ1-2	CASSLSQRDYGYTF	TGTGCCAGCAGTTTATCACAGCGCGACTATGGCTACACCTTC
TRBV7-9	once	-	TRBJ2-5	CASSLGYQETQYF	TGTGCCAGCAGCTTGGGATACCAAGAGACCCAGTACTTC
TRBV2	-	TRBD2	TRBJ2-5	CASSFPGLAGGWETQYF	TGTGCCAGCAGCTTCCCGGGACTAGCGGGAGGTTGGGAGACCCAGTACTTC
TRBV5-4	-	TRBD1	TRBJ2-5	CASSRKDRGQETQYF	TGTGCCAGCAGCCGGAAAGACAGGGGTCAAGAGACCCAGTACTTC
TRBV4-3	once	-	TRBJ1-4	CASSQGRSRRWMDEKLFF	TGCGCCAGCAGCCAAGGTCGGTCACGTCGATGGATGGATGAAAAACTGTTTTTT
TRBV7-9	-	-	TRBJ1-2	CASRGRRDYGYTF	TGTGCCAGCAGGGGGCGGCGGGACTATGGCTACACCTTC
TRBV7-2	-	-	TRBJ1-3	CASSLFEGSGNTIYF	TGTGCCAGCAGCTTATTCGAGGGGTCGGGAAACACCATATATTTT
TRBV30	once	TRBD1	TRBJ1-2	CAWSGTGRGYTF	TGTGCCTGGAGTGGGACAGGGCGAGGCTACACCTTC
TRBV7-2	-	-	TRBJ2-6	CASSLFWSSGANVLTF	TGTGCCAGCAGCTTATTTTGGAGCTCTGGGGCCAACGTCCTGACTTTC
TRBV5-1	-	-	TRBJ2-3	CASSLEAQPSTDTQYF	TGCGCCAGCAGCTTGGAGGCCCAACCTAGCACAGATACGCAGTATTTT
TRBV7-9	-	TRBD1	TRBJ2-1	CASSLGLRDRSYNEQFF	TGTGCCAGCAGCTTAGGATTACGGGACAGGTCCTACAATGAGCAGTTCTTC
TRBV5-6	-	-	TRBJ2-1	CASRVARGRSYNEQFF	TGTGCCAGCAGGGTGGCCCGGGGCCGCTCCTACAATGAGCAGTTCTTC
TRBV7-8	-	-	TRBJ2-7	CASSLTETYEQYF	TGTGCCAGCAGCTTAACCGAAACCTACGAGCAGTACTTC
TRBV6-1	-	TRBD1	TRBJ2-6	CASSPGGTGANVLTF	TGTGCCAGCAGTCCAGGGGGCACTGGGGCCAACGTCCTGACTTTC
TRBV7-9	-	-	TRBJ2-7	CASSLGRTYEQYF	TGTGCCAGCAGCTTAGGTAGGACCTACGAGCAGTACTTC
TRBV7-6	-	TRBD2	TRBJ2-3	CASSLIGSGRSDTQYF	TGTGCCAGCAGCTTAATCGGTAGCGGGAGATCAGATACGCAGTATTTT
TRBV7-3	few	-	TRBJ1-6	CASSASDGSPLHF	TGTGCCAGCAGCGCCTCGGACGGTTCACCCCTCCACTTT
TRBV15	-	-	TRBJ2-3	CATSRGLGVGPDTQYF	TGTGCCACCAGCAGAGGATTGGGGGTTGGCCCAGATACGCAGTATTTT
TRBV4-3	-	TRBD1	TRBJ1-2	CASSQLTGGSHTF	TGCGCCAGCAGCCAATTGACAGGGGGGTCTCATACCTTC
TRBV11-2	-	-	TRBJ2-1	CASTVTGTARNEQFF	TGTGCCAGCACTGTAACCGGGACTGCCCGCAATGAGCAGTTCTTC
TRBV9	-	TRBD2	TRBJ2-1	CASSVGGGRTYNEQFF	TGTGCCAGCAGCGTAGGGGGCGGGAGGACCTACAATGAGCAGTTCTTC